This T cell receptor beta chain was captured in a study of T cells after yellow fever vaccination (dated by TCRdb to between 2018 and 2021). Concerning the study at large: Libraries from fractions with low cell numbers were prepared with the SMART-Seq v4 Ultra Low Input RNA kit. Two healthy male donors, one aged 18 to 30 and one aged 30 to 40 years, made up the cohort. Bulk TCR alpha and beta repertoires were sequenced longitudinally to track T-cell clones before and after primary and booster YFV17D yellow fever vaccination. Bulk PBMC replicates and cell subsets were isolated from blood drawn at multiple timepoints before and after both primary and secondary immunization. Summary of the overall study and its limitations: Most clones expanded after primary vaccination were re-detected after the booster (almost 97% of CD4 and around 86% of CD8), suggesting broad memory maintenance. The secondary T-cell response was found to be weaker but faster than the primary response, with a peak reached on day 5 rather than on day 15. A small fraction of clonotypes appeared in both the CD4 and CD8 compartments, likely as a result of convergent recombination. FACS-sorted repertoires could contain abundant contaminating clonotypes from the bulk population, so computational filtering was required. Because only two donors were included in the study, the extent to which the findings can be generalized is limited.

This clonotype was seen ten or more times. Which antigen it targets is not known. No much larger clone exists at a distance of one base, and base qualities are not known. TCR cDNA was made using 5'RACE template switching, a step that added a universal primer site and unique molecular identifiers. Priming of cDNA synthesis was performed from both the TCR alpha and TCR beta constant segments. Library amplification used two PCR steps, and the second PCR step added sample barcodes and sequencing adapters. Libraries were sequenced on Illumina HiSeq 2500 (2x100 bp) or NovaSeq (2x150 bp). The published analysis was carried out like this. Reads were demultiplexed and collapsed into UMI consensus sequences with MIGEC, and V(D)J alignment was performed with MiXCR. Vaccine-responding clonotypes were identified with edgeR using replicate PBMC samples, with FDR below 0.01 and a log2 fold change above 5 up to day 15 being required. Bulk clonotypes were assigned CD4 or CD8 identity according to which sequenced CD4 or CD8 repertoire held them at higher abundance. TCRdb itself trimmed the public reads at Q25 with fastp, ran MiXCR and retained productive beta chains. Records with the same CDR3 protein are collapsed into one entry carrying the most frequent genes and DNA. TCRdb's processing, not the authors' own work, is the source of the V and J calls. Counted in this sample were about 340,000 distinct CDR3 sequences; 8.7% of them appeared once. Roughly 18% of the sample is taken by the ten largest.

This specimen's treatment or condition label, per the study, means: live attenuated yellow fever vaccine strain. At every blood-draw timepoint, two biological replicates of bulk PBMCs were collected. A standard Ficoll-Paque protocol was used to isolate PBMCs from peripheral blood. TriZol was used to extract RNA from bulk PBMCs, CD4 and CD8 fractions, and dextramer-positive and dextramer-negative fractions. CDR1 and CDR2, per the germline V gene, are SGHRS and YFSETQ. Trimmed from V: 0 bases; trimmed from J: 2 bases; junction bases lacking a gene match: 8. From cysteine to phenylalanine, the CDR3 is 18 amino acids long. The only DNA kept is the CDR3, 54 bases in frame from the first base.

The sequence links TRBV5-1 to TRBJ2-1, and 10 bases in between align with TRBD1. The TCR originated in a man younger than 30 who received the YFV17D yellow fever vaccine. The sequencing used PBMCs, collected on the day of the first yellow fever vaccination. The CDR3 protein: CASSLGGPGQGTYNEQFF. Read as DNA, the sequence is TGCGCCAGCAGCTTGGGCGGACCGGGACAGGGGACCTACAATGAGCAGTTCTTC.